This TCR beta chain was captured in a study of blood T cell repertoires in COVID-19. Background on the study: Whether acute or convalescent, the COVID-19 samples came from the United States, Italy and Spain. In each case, the material was cDNA or gDNA derived from T cells, B-cell-depleted T cells, or PBMCs.

In the authors' workflow: The authors estimated nucleated cell counts from reference gene primer amplification. Produced via immunoSEQ multiplex PCR; TCRdb's table is partial and in-frame only. V and J calls plus clone size are reproduced from that table; the DNA served to infer D and trimming. The repertoire holds some 120,000 clones, with 75% to 85% as singletons. Per germline, CDR1 MNHNS and CDR2 SASEGT. There are 15 residues in the CDR3. V was clipped by 2 bases and J by 9 bases; unmatched bases: 6. The source of this sequence is a human donor in a cohort sampled during active COVID-19. Sequencing used peripheral blood. This chain links TRBV6-1 with TRBJ1-6, with 8 bases fitting TRBD1. CDR3 sequence (DNA): TGTGCCAGCAGTGAATTGACAGGGGCTAGTTCACCCCTCCACTTT. Its protein product is CASSELTGASSPLHF.